The rows below give T cell receptor beta chains drawn from one sample of a study of beta chain features in type 1 diabetes. Assay: immunoSEQ multiplex PCR; the TCRdb copy retains only in-frame clones and omits some. Of some 350,000 clones listed, approximately 15% are singletons. The sample taken for sequencing was naive CD4+ T cells from blood. All receptors derive from a woman younger than 30 with type 1 diabetes. Each CDR3 is given with its conserved first and last residue. D genes are given only for firm matches. Only some rows state a clone size, as once, few, many or a class for expanded clones.

clone size: .
J gene: TRBJ2-5
V gene: TRBV27
D gene: TRBD1
CDR3 protein: CASRPRPTGGAGETQYF
CDR3 DNA: TGTGCCAGCAGGCCCCGTCCGACAGGGGGCGCGGGAGAGACCCAGTACTTC

clone size: few
J gene: TRBJ2-1
V gene: TRBV7-3
D gene: TRBD2
CDR3 protein: CASSSGLAGGVDEQFF
CDR3 DNA: TGTGCCAGCAGCTCCGGACTAGCGGGAGGGGTGGATGAGCAGTTCTTC

clone size: .
J gene: TRBJ1-1
V gene: TRBV18
D gene: TRBD1
CDR3 protein: CASSPQGTGKAEAFF
CDR3 DNA: TGTGCCAGCTCACCTCAGGGGACAGGGAAGGCGGAAGCTTTCTTT

clone size: .
J gene: TRBJ1-4
V gene: TRBV27
D gene: .
CDR3 protein: CASSLDSPTRFF
CDR3 DNA: TGTGCCAGCAGTTTGGACAGCCCAACTCGGTTTTTT

clone size: .
J gene: TRBJ1-1
V gene: TRBV18
D gene: .
CDR3 protein: CASSPRSGSDTEAFF
CDR3 DNA: TGTGCCAGCTCCCCCAGGTCAGGTTCTGACACTGAAGCTTTCTTT

clone size: few
J gene: TRBJ1-2
V gene: TRBV30
D gene: .
CDR3 protein: CAWSLWRAWRHSYGYTF
CDR3 DNA: TGTGCCTGGTCACTCTGGAGGGCCTGGCGACATTCCTATGGCTACACCTTC

clone size: .
J gene: TRBJ2-3
V gene: TRBV4-1
D gene: TRBD2
CDR3 protein: CASSQSGRADTQYF
CDR3 DNA: TGCGCCAGCAGCCAAAGCGGGAGAGCGGATACGCAGTATTTT

clone size: many
J gene: TRBJ2-7
V gene: TRBV29-1
D gene: .
CDR3 protein: CSVRGSYEQYF
CDR3 DNA: TGCAGCGTTCGGGGCTCCTACGAGCAGTACTTC

clone size: .
J gene: TRBJ2-3
V gene: TRBV9
D gene: .
CDR3 protein: CASSVGGSPTDTQYF
CDR3 DNA: TGTGCCAGCAGCGTAGGAGGGAGTCCCACAGATACGCAGTATTTT

clone size: .
J gene: TRBJ2-1
V gene: TRBV5-1
D gene: TRBD2
CDR3 protein: CASSSFLRGDEQFF
CDR3 DNA: TGCGCCAGCAGCTCCTTCCTGCGGGGGGATGAGCAGTTCTTC

clone size: .
J gene: TRBJ2-5
V gene: TRBV11-2
D gene: TRBD2
CDR3 protein: CASSYTSGQETQYF
CDR3 DNA: TGTGCCAGCAGCTACACTAGCGGCCAAGAGACCCAGTACTTC

clone size: .
J gene: TRBJ2-4
V gene: TRBV6-5
D gene: .
CDR3 protein: CASSYQGPKNIQYF
CDR3 DNA: TGTGCCAGCAGTTATCAGGGGCCCAAAAACATTCAGTACTTC

clone size: .
J gene: TRBJ2-1
V gene: TRBV10-3
D gene: .
CDR3 protein: CAISRDIHEQFF
CDR3 DNA: TGTGCCATCAGTCGAGACATTCATGAGCAGTTCTTC

clone size: few
J gene: TRBJ1-1
V gene: TRBV25-1
D gene: TRBD1
CDR3 protein: CASSEQGAVTEAFF
CDR3 DNA: TGTGCCAGCAGTGAACAGGGGGCCGTCACTGAAGCTTTCTTT

clone size: few
J gene: TRBJ2-1
V gene: TRBV6-1
D gene: .
CDR3 protein: CASSEKLSGFSYNEQFF
CDR3 DNA: TGTGCCAGCAGTGAGAAACTGTCGGGATTTTCCTACAATGAGCAGTTCTTC

clone size: .
J gene: TRBJ1-5
V gene: TRBV28
D gene: TRBD1
CDR3 protein: CASTGQGAAGWGNQPQHF
CDR3 DNA: TGTGCCAGCACCGGACAGGGGGCAGCAGGTTGGGGCAATCAGCCCCAGCATTTT

clone size: .
J gene: TRBJ2-3
V gene: TRBV5-4
D gene: TRBD2
CDR3 protein: CASSYAGRGVADTQYF
CDR3 DNA: TGTGCCAGCAGCTATGCGGGGAGGGGAGTAGCAGATACGCAGTATTTT

clone size: .
J gene: TRBJ2-1
V gene: TRBV9
D gene: TRBD2
CDR3 protein: CASSVGLAGYNEQFF
CDR3 DNA: TGTGCCAGCAGCGTGGGACTAGCGGGCTACAATGAGCAGTTCTTC

clone size: few
J gene: TRBJ2-1
V gene: TRBV28
D gene: TRBD2
CDR3 protein: CASSLAGGPIGNEQFF
CDR3 DNA: TGTGCCAGCAGTTTGGCGGGAGGGCCTATAGGCAATGAGCAGTTCTTC

clone size: few
J gene: TRBJ2-7
V gene: TRBV9
D gene: TRBD1
CDR3 protein: CASSVAPDRHGYEQYF
CDR3 DNA: TGTGCCAGCAGCGTAGCACCGGACAGGCACGGCTACGAGCAGTACTTC

clone size: .
J gene: TRBJ2-7
V gene: TRBV7-9
D gene: TRBD1
CDR3 protein: CASSAGQGAYEQYF
CDR3 DNA: TGTGCCAGCAGCGCGGGACAGGGGGCCTACGAGCAGTACTTC

clone size: .
J gene: TRBJ1-3
V gene: TRBV5-4
D gene: .
CDR3 protein: CASSLDIGNTIYF
CDR3 DNA: TGTGCCAGCAGCTTGGACATTGGAAACACCATATATTTT

clone size: few
J gene: TRBJ2-3
V gene: TRBV18
D gene: TRBD2
CDR3 protein: CASSPGTSGTDTQYF
CDR3 DNA: TGTGCCAGCTCCCCCGGGACTAGCGGCACAGATACGCAGTATTTT

clone size: few
J gene: TRBJ2-5
V gene: TRBV7-2
D gene: TRBD2
CDR3 protein: CASSAAGGRETQYF
CDR3 DNA: TGTGCCAGCAGCGCAGCGGGAGGTCGGGAGACCCAGTACTTC

clone size: few
J gene: TRBJ2-4
V gene: TRBV18
D gene: .
CDR3 protein: CASSPANTEDIQYF
CDR3 DNA: TGTGCCAGCTCACCGGCCAACACTGAGGACATTCAGTACTTC

clone size: few
J gene: TRBJ2-5
V gene: TRBV7-2
D gene: .
CDR3 protein: CASSLVARAPQYF
CDR3 DNA: TGTGCCAGCAGCTTAGTGGCGAGGGCCCCCCAGTACTTC

clone size: .
J gene: TRBJ2-7
V gene: TRBV28
D gene: .
CDR3 protein: CASSLVPLEQYF
CDR3 DNA: TGTGCCAGCAGTTTAGTTCCCCTCGAGCAGTACTTC

clone size: .
J gene: TRBJ2-1
V gene: TRBV4-3
D gene: TRBD2
CDR3 protein: CASSPGTSGRPLDNEQFF
CDR3 DNA: TGCGCCAGCAGCCCTGGGACTAGCGGGAGGCCCTTGGACAATGAGCAGTTCTTC

clone size: .
J gene: TRBJ2-3
V gene: TRBV11-3
D gene: TRBD2
CDR3 protein: CASSLGVGGSFADTQYF
CDR3 DNA: TGTGCCAGCAGCTTAGGTGTCGGCGGGAGTTTCGCAGATACGCAGTATTTT

clone size: .
J gene: TRBJ2-7
V gene: TRBV5-4
D gene: TRBD1
CDR3 protein: CASSLGVGTGPIGEQYF
CDR3 DNA: TGTGCCAGCAGCTTGGGGGTGGGGACAGGCCCGATCGGCGAGCAGTACTTC

clone size: few
J gene: TRBJ1-1
V gene: TRBV25-1
D gene: .
CDR3 protein: CASSEFGRTEAFF
CDR3 DNA: TGTGCCAGCAGTGAATTTGGGAGAACTGAAGCTTTCTTT

clone size: few
J gene: TRBJ2-6
V gene: TRBV13
D gene: TRBD1
CDR3 protein: CASSSRQGAPRGANVLTF
CDR3 DNA: TGTGCCAGCAGCTCGCGACAGGGGGCGCCTAGAGGGGCCAACGTCCTGACTTTC

clone size: few
J gene: TRBJ1-1
V gene: TRBV18
D gene: TRBD1
CDR3 protein: CASSPSGQNSNTEAFF
CDR3 DNA: TGTGCCAGCTCACCTTCGGGACAGAACTCGAACACTGAAGCTTTCTTT

clone size: .
J gene: TRBJ1-2
V gene: TRBV7-3
D gene: .
CDR3 protein: CASSLGLNPVRYTF
CDR3 DNA: TGTGCCAGCAGCTTGGGACTGAACCCTGTCCGCTACACCTTC

clone size: few
J gene: TRBJ1-1
V gene: TRBV2
D gene: .
CDR3 protein: CASSNQGNTEAFF
CDR3 DNA: TGTGCCAGCAGTAACCAGGGGAACACTGAAGCTTTCTTT

clone size: .
J gene: TRBJ2-1
V gene: TRBV10-3
D gene: .
CDR3 protein: CAISEGDNEQFF
CDR3 DNA: TGTGCCATCAGTGAAGGGGACAATGAGCAGTTCTTC

clone size: few
J gene: TRBJ2-3
V gene: TRBV2
D gene: .
CDR3 protein: CASNPWASTDTQYF
CDR3 DNA: TGTGCCAGCAACCCGTGGGCTAGCACAGATACGCAGTATTTT

clone size: few
J gene: TRBJ2-5
V gene: TRBV5-1
D gene: .
CDR3 protein: CASSFGLGAQAGTQYF
CDR3 DNA: TGCGCCAGCAGCTTTGGTCTGGGGGCCCAGGCAGGGACCCAGTACTTC

clone size: .
J gene: TRBJ2-7
V gene: TRBV28
D gene: TRBD2
CDR3 protein: CASSLDPRGAYEQYF
CDR3 DNA: TGTGCCAGCAGTCTGGACCCTCGGGGGGCCTACGAGCAGTACTTC

clone size: .
J gene: TRBJ1-2
V gene: TRBV7-2
D gene: .
CDR3 protein: CASSLTRGYTF
CDR3 DNA: TGTGCCAGCAGCCTAACTCGGGGCTACACCTTC